This TCR beta chain stems from a study of response to subunit inactivated influenza vaccine. Broader study findings: It was suggested by the authors that few new T cells are recruited by each seasonal influenza vaccination.

Only a few counts were recorded for this clonotype. Its target is not known. TCRdb reprocessed the RT-PCR reads via MiXCR and lists one record per CDR3 protein. The table has 750,000 to 850,000 distinct CDR3 sequences, about a fifth seen once. Trimming stripped 0 bases from V and 1 base from J, with 12 bases between. This CDR3 spans 16 amino acids. Germline V gene sequence: CDR1 SGHVS, CDR2 FQNEAQ. The chain has TRBV7-8 and TRBJ1-1; no definite D call. The TCR originated in a man aged 50 to 60 who received an inactivated influenza vaccine. The source material was PBMCs from blood, sampled roughly 5 days after vaccination. In nucleotides, the CDR3 is TGTGCCAGCAGCTTAGCCCTCCGTGAAGGGAACACTGAAGCTTTCTTT. Encoded protein: CASSLALREGNTEAFF.